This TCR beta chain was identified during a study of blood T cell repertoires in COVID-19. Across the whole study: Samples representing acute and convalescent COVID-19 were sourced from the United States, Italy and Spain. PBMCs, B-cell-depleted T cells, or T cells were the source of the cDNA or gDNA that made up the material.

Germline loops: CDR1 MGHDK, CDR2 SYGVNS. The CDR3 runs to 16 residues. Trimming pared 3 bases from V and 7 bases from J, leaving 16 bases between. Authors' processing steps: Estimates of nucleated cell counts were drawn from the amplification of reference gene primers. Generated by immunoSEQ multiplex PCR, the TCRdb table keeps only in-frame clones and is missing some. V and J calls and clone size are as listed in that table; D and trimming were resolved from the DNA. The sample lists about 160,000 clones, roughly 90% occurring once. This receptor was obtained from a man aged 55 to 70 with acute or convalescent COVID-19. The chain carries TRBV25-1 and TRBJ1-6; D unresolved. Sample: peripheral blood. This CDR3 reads CASSDLFRGANSPLHF. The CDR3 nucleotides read TGTGCCAGCAGTGACCTTTTCCGGGGTGCAAATTCACCCCTCCACTTT.